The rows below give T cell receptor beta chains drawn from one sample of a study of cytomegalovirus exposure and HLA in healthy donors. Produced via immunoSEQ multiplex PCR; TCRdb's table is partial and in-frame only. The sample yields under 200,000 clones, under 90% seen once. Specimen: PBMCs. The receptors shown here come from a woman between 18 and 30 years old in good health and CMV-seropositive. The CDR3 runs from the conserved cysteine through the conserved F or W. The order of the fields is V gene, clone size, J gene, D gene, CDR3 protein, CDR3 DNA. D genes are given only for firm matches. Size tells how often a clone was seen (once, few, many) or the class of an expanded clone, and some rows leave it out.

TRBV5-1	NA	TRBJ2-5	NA	CASSLEGGRQETQYF	TGCGCCAGCAGCTTGGAGGGGGGGCGCCAAGAGACCCAGTACTTC
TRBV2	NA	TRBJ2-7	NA	CASSCYEQYF	TGTGCCAGCAGCTGTTACGAGCAGTACTTC
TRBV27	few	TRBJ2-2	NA	CASSFGRRVRGELFF	TGTGCCAGCAGTTTTGGACGCAGGGTTCGGGGGGAGCTGTTTTTT
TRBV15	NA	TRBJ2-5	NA	CATSRDQGPQETQYF	TGTGCCACCAGCAGAGATCAGGGGCCCCAAGAGACCCAGTACTTC
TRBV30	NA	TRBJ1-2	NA	CAWRYNSPVYTF	TGTGCCTGGAGGTATAATAGCCCCGTTTACACCTTC
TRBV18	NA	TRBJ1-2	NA	CASSPVPDRPNYGYTF	TGTGCCAGCTCACCAGTCCCAGACAGGCCTAACTATGGCTACACCTTC
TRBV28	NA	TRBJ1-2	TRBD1	CASSLRDRDSYGYTF	TGTGCCAGCAGTTTAAGGGACAGAGATTCTTATGGCTACACCTTC
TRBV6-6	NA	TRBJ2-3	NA	CASAGTDTQYF	TGTGCCAGCGCGGGAACAGATACGCAGTATTTT
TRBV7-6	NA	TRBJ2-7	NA	CASSLEAGFPYEQYF	TGTGCCAGCAGCTTAGAAGCAGGGTTCCCCTACGAGCAGTACTTC
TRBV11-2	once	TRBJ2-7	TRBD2	CASSLAAGGPYEQYF	TGTGCCAGCAGCTTAGCAGCGGGAGGGCCCTACGAGCAGTACTTC
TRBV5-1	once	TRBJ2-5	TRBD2	CASSFGGSSEETQYF	TGCGCCAGCAGCTTCGGGGGGAGCAGCGAGGAGACCCAGTACTTC
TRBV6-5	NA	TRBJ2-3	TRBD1	CASRPGQGRDTQYF	TGTGCCAGCAGGCCCGGACAGGGTCGGGATACGCAGTATTTT
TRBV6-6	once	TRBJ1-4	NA	CASSPRQTMEKLFF	TGTGCCAGCAGCCCGCGACAGACGATGGAAAAACTGTTTTTT
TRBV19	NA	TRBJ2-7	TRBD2	CASSISGRTSEQYF	TGTGCCAGTAGTATAAGCGGGAGGACCTCAGAGCAGTACTTC
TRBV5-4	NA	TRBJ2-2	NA	CASSSGQFLPGELFF	TGTGCCAGCAGCTCCGGACAGTTCTTACCCGGGGAGCTGTTTTTT
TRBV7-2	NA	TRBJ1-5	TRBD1	CASSQRGQGNQPQHF	TGTGCCAGCAGCCAGAGGGGGCAAGGAAATCAGCCCCAGCATTTT
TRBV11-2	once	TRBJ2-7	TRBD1	CASSSAGTGEQYF	TGTGCCAGCAGCTCCGCGGGGACAGGCGAGCAGTACTTC
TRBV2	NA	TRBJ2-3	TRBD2	CASSASGGTDTQYF	TGTGCCAGCAGTGCTAGCGGGGGAACAGATACGCAGTATTTT
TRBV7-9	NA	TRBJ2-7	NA	CASRMDSDSYEQYF	TGTGCCAGCAGGATGGACAGCGACTCCTACGAGCAGTACTTC
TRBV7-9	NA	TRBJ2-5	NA	CASSLFYRFEFETQYF	TGTGCCAGCAGCTTATTTTACCGTTTCGAGTTCGAGACCCAGTACTTC
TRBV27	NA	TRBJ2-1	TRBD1	CASSSRQGWGNEQFF	TGTGCCAGCAGTTCTCGACAGGGATGGGGCAATGAGCAGTTCTTC
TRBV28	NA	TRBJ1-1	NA	CASSLVDSLVLGAAFF	TGTGCCAGCAGTTTGGTGGATTCATTGGTGTTGGGAGCCGCTTTCTTT
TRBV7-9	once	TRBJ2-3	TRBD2	CASSVAGSSTDTQYF	TGTGCCAGCAGTGTAGCGGGTTCTAGCACAGATACGCAGTATTTT